Below are 6 T cell receptor beta chains sequenced from a single sample in a study of graft-versus-host responses after intestinal transplantation. TCRdb's table, derived via immunoSEQ multiplex PCR, lists solely in-frame clones and lacks some. This sample has 25,000 to 30,000 clones; roughly 87% occur once, and the top ten carry 0.55% to 0.8%. No antigens are known for them. This sample comprised unstimulated CD4+ T cells sorted from spleen or lymph node cells, obtained before intestinal transplant. These receptors came from a human donor who received an intestinal transplant.

The chain links TRBV10-1 to TRBJ2-7; 15 bases agree with TRBD2. V shed 3 bases and J 4 bases; nucleotides not matched to a gene: 4. The germline CDR1 and CDR2 sequences are WNHNN and SYGVQD (reference sequence). This CDR3 is built from 16 residues. CDR3 amino acids: CASSDLGTSGRYEQYF. The CDR3 DNA reads as TGCGCCAGCAGTGACCTCGGGACTAGCGGGAGGTACGAGCAGTACTTC.

The chain has TRBV2 and TRBJ1-2, with 8 bases that match TRBD1. V trimming: 3 bases; J trimming: 8 bases; junction bases outside the gene matches: 11. The CDR3 extends over 15 amino acids. Germline CDR1 and CDR2: SNHLY and FYNNEI. CDR3 in amino acids: CASSETGEEAGGYTF. In DNA form, the CDR3 reads TGTGCCAGCAGTGAGACAGGGGAAGAGGCGGGCGGCTACACCTTC.

This sequence joins TRBV28 and TRBJ2-5; 11 nucleotides match TRBD1. The length of the CDR3 is 14 residues. Germline V gene data show CDR1 as MDHEN and CDR2 as SYDVKM. The V segment lost 5 bases and the J segment 11 bases; nucleotides outside the gene matches: 10. The CDR3 DNA reads TGTGCCAGCAGTCTCGGACAGGGGGCGGGGGAGCAGTACTTC. Protein: CASSLGQGAGEQYF.

The chain joins TRBV5-6 to TRBJ2-7; a possible D gene is TRBD2 (6 bases). V was trimmed by 2 bases and J by 2 bases, leaving 11 bases between them. From germline, CDR1 is SGHDT and CDR2 YYEEEE. This CDR3 region has 14 residues. CDR3: CASSFGLRAYEQYF. CDR3 DNA: TGTGCCAGCAGCTTCGGACTACGGGCCTACGAGCAGTACTTC.

V is TRBV7-2 and J is TRBJ1-4; no clear D gene. CDR3 length: 14 residues. Germline CDR1 SGHTA, CDR2 FQGNSA. Trimming shortened V by 2 bases and J by 8 bases, and 12 bases separated the two germline ends. For the CDR3, the DNA is TGTGCCAGCAGCTTACCCGGTATAGGGGAAAAACTGTTTTTT. This gives the protein CASSLPGIGEKLFF.

The CDR3 sequence is CASTPTGGYGYTF. The CDR3 DNA follows: TGTGCCAGCACTCCGACAGGGGGTTATGGCTACACCTTC. The chain links TRBV28 to TRBJ1-2, with 9 bases matching TRBD1. Germline CDR1 and CDR2: MDHEN and SYDVKM. The trim removed 7 bases at V and 5 bases at J, leaving 5 bases unmatched. The CDR3 is made up of 13 amino acids.